This record concerns one TCR beta chain sequence. The antigen remains undetermined. Given a much more abundant clone one base away, this may be a read error. The data are from a study of regulatory T cells in long-lasting Graves disease. Study outcomes and limitations: There was favoring of TRBV28, TRBJ1-2 and TRBJ2-5 in persistent disease.

Time point reported: persistent/refractory GD, antithyroid drugs over 5 years with positive TRAb. PBMC RNA served as the TCR library source. Staff drew around 8.6 milliliters of peripheral blood into EDTA tubes. TCR beta libraries were built with iRepertoire HTBI primers and Arm-PCR of CDR3 regions. TCRdb recomputed calls from the multiplex PCR reads with MiXCR, one row per CDR3 protein. The data show approximately 380,000 distinct CDR3 sequences, more than 20% seen once. This CDR3 contains 15 residues. V trimming: 8 bases; J trimming: 5 bases; junction bases outside the gene matches: 12. Germline V gene lookup returns CDR1 MDHEN and CDR2 SYDVKM.

The chain carries TRBV28 and TRBJ2-5, with 9 bases aligning to TRBD1. This clonotype was sampled from a female donor with Graves disease. The sample in question was peripheral blood mononuclear cells (PBMCs), obtained when the disease was refractory, from a patient treated with antithyroid drugs. The CDR3 region has the DNA TGTGCCAGCGGTTACCCTACAGGGGGCGTGGAGACCCAGTACTTC. As protein: CASGYPTGGVETQYF.